Shown below are 20 T cell receptor beta chains from a single sample sequenced in a study of blood T cell repertoires in COVID-19. TCRdb's copy holds only in-frame clones and misses some; the assay was immunoSEQ multiplex PCR. This repertoire shows over 200,000 clones, approximately 83% found once; its top ten account for approximately 2%. The sequencing input was PBMCs or T cells enriched from blood (not recorded which). The receptors originated from a woman aged 45-65 years who had recovered from COVID-19.

The genes are TRBV2 and TRBJ1-5, with TRBD1 matching 9 bases. The CDR3 spans 14 residues. Germline V gene sequence: CDR1 SNHLY, CDR2 FYNNEI. V gave up 10 bases and J gave up 1 base; unmatched junction bases: 5. The CDR3 is CATKDRGSNQPQHF. For the CDR3, the DNA is TGTGCCACCAAGGACAGGGGAAGCAATCAGCCCCAGCATTTT.

The rearrangement joins TRBV28 to TRBJ2-2, with 15 bases aligning to TRBD2. After removal of 2 bases from V and 3 bases from J, the junction contained 4 bases not matched to a gene. The CDR3 is made up of 18 amino acids. Per the germline V gene, CDR1 is MDHEN and CDR2 is SYDVKM. The CDR3 sequence: CASSLLGLAGGDTGELFF. The CDR3 DNA is TGTGCCAGCAGTTTACTTGGACTAGCGGGAGGGGACACCGGGGAGCTGTTTTTT.

This rearrangement joins TRBV29-1 to TRBJ2-7; possible D gene TRBD1, 6 bases. Trimming removed 4 bases at V and 6 bases at J, with 19 bases between. In germline, CDR1 is SQVTM, CDR2 ANQGSEA. This CDR3 spans 14 amino acids. The DNA for the CDR3 is TGCAGCGTTGCCTTTACAGGGCCCCTAGGCGAGCAGTACTTC. This translates into CSVAFTGPLGEQYF.

The rearrangement links TRBV5-1 to TRBJ2-5; the D is unclear. The V gene's germline CDR1 is SGHRS and CDR2 YFSETQ. Trimming shortened V by 4 bases and J by 5 bases, and 6 bases separated the two germline ends. The CDR3 sequence is 11 residues long. The DNA of the CDR3 is TGCGCCAGCAGCATTTCGGAGACCCAGTACTTC. This codes for CASSISETQYF.

The chain joins TRBV28 to TRBJ2-1; the match to TRBD2 covers 7 bases. After removal of 3 bases from V and 3 bases from J, the junction contained 2 bases not matched to a gene. The CDR3 spans 14 residues. The V gene's germline CDR1 is MDHEN and CDR2 SYDVKM. The CDR3 loop is CASSFKRDYNEQFF. CDR3 sequence (DNA): TGTGCCAGCAGTTTCAAGCGGGACTACAATGAGCAGTTCTTC.

In this sample, this clone turned up once. V gene TRBV2 combines with J gene TRBJ1-5; perhaps TRBD1 as D (5 bases). V was clipped by 5 bases and J by 6 bases, with 11 bases between them. Germline CDR1 reads SNHLY; CDR2 reads FYNNEI. The CDR3 is made up of 13 amino acids. CDR3 coding DNA: TGTGCCAGCAGTTTAGGGGCTCCTCAGCCCCAGCATTTT. Translating it yields CASSLGAPQPQHF.

This clone has just one count. The chain uses TRBV27 and TRBJ1-5, with a possible D match to TRBD1 (6 bases). The CDR3 has 16 residues. V was pared by 5 bases and J by 0 bases, with 14 bases between. Germline V lookup: CDR1 MNHEY, CDR2 SMNVEV (reference sequence). The CDR3 region is CASSVRGPYSNQPQHF. In DNA, the CDR3 is TGTGCCAGCAGTGTCAGGGGACCCTATAGCAATCAGCCCCAGCATTTT.

This chain joins TRBV10-3 and TRBJ2-2, with 9 bases that match TRBD1. The CDR3 spans 14 residues. V shed 8 bases, J shed 7 bases, and the junction held 8 bases outside the gene matches. CDR1 and CDR2 from the germline V gene are ENHRY and SYGVKD. The chain's CDR3 is CAIHGGQGNGELFF. The CDR3 DNA sequence: TGTGCCATCCACGGAGGACAGGGGAACGGGGAGCTGTTTTTT.

The chain carries TRBV20-1 and TRBJ1-4; D perhaps matches TRBD1 (6 bases). Trimming stripped 1 base from V and 17 bases from J, with 14 bases between. The germline V gene has CDR1 DFQATT and CDR2 SNEGSKA (reference sequence). The CDR3 has 11 amino acids. This CDR3 reads CSARGNRASFF. CDR3 DNA: TGCAGTGCTAGAGGCAACAGGGCCTCTTTTTTT.

This CDR3 is CASSPMGNQGFYEQYF. DNA for the CDR3: TGTGCCAGCAGTCCAATGGGGAACCAGGGTTTCTACGAGCAGTACTTC. This chain connects TRBV11-1 to TRBJ2-7, with D maybe TRBD1 (5 bases). The CDR3 has 16 residues. V was cut by 6 bases and J by 3 bases, with 21 bases left in between. Germline V gene data show CDR1 as SGHAT and CDR2 as FQDESV (reference sequence).

The chain is built from TRBV7-8 and TRBJ2-1; 12 bases align to TRBD2. The V gene end was trimmed by 1 base and the J gene end by 10 bases; junction bases not matched to a gene: 8. CDR1 is SGHVS, CDR2 FQNEAQ, per germline. CDR3 length: 16 residues. CDR3 nucleotides: TGTGCCAGCAGCTTAGTAGTGGGACTAGCGGGTGCGGAGCAGTTCTTC. This gives the protein CASSLVVGLAGAEQFF.

The count of this clone is one. The chain has TRBV4-1 and TRBJ2-5, with a weak D call TRBD2 (5 bases). Trimming pared 4 bases from V and 4 bases from J, leaving 25 bases between. CDR1 MGHRA and CDR2 YSYEKL come from the germline V gene. The CDR3 is 18 amino acids. Written as DNA, the CDR3 is TGCGCCAGCAGCCCCGCCGGGGAAGCGCTAGGTCTAGGAGAGACCCAGTACTTC. Protein product: CASSPAGEALGLGETQYF.

The J gene is TRBJ2-7, the V gene TRBV27, with 11 bases matching TRBD2. With V trimmed by 6 bases and J by 0 bases, 4 bases remained unmatched. The germline V gene encodes CDR1 MNHEY and CDR2 SMNVEV (reference sequence). This CDR3 comprises 15 residues. The CDR3 region has the DNA TGTGCCAGCAGCCTAGCGGGAGGCGGCTCCTACGAGCAGTACTTC. It is translated as CASSLAGGGSYEQYF.

The rearrangement uses TRBV27 and TRBJ1-1, with 10 bases identical to TRBD1. From germline, CDR1 is MNHEY and CDR2 SMNVEV (reference sequence). The CDR3 extends over 13 amino acids. The V segment lost 0 bases and the J segment 11 bases; nucleotides outside the gene matches: 3. The CDR3 loop reads CASSLSGQGSAFF. The CDR3 bases are TGTGCCAGCAGTTTATCGGGACAGGGGAGCGCTTTCTTT.

This rearrangement joins TRBV5-5 to TRBJ1-6; 7 bases map to TRBD1. The V and J ends lost 2 bases and 7 bases, in that order; junction bases with no gene match: 6. Looked up from germline, CDR1 is SGHKS and CDR2 is YYEKEE (reference sequence). The CDR3 runs 15 residues. The CDR3 coding sequence is TGTGCCAGCAGCTTCCAGACAGGGAACAATTCACCCCTCCACTTT. Translation: CASSFQTGNNSPLHF.

The rearrangement joins TRBV24-1 to TRBJ2-3, with 12 positions matching TRBD2. The CDR3 consists of 15 residues. CDR1 and CDR2 from the germline V gene are KGHDR and SFDVKD. As DNA, the CDR3 is TGTGCGCAGAGGCTAGCGGGAGGGCCGACAGATACGCAGTATTTT. Translating it yields CAQRLAGGPTDTQYF.

This clone was seen more than once but under ten times. The chain combines TRBV28 with TRBJ1-5; tentatively, D is TRBD1 (6 bases). V lost 0 bases and J 7 bases, leaving 13 bases between the germline ends. The CDR3 totals 15 residues. Germline CDR1 reads MDHEN; CDR2 reads SYDVKM. CDR3 in amino acids: CASSLWTAQGQPQHF. The CDR3 DNA reads TGTGCCAGCAGTTTATGGACAGCCCAGGGGCAGCCCCAGCATTTT.

J is TRBJ1-1 and V is TRBV2; D remains unclear. Trimming took off 6 bases at V and 1 base at J, with 12 bases between the two ends. The CDR3 runs to 14 residues. Germline values: CDR1 SNHLY, CDR2 FYNNEI. CDR3 amino acids: CASSAEEGNTEAFF. The CDR3 nucleotides are TGTGCCAGCAGCGCGGAGGAAGGGAACACTGAAGCTTTCTTT.

The chain uses TRBV2 and TRBJ2-5; D is unresolved. This CDR3 spans 12 amino acids. Germline loops: CDR1 SNHLY, CDR2 FYNNEI. Trimming removed 3 bases at V and 3 bases at J, with 5 bases between. DNA for the CDR3: TGTGCCAGCAGTGATCCCAAAGAGACCCAGTACTTC. Translation: CASSDPKETQYF.

J is TRBJ2-5 and V is TRBV11-2; no definite D call. The germline V gene encodes CDR1 SGHAT and CDR2 FQNNGV. The V end was cut by 2 bases, the J end by 5 bases, with 9 bases between. This CDR3 is 13 amino acids long. CDR3 loop: CASSLLFRETQYF. CDR3 DNA: TGTGCCAGCAGCTTACTGTTTCGGGAGACCCAGTACTTC.